A single sample gave rise to the 23 T cell receptor beta chains below, sequenced in a study of shared clonotypes between healthy human individuals. Repertoires were generated with immunoSEQ multiplex PCR, while TCRdb's copy carries only in-frame clones and drops some. The sample gives approximately 120,000 clones, 68% of which show up once; about 22% is in the top ten. Material for sequencing was memory CD8+ T cells sorted from blood. The subset is: CD45RO+ cells pooled with CCR7-negative TemRA cells. Every receptor here comes from a woman in her 30s in good health.

The CDR3 reads CASRAGPNGNTEAFF. As DNA, the CDR3 is TGTGCCAGCAGAGCCGGGCCTAACGGCAACACTGAAGCTTTCTTT. V usage is TRBV5-6 and J usage is TRBJ1-1, with no clear D. The germline V and J ends were trimmed by 5 bases and 2 bases, with 16 bases remaining between them. CDR1 is SGHDT, CDR2 YYEEEE, per germline. The CDR3 loop spans 15 amino acids.

The rearrangement links TRBV2 to TRBJ2-7, with D perhaps matching TRBD1 (6 bases). V was trimmed by 8 bases and J by 6 bases, leaving 17 bases between them. CDR1 is SNHLY, CDR2 FYNNEI, per germline. This CDR3 comprises 13 residues. The CDR3 region has the DNA TGTGCCAGCCGGCGACCACAGGGAGCCGAGCAGTACTTC. Translated, it gives CASRRPQGAEQYF. The entire variable domain, with the rest obtained from reference TRBV2 and TRBJ2-7, is as follows: EPEVTQTPSHQVTQMGQEVILRCVPISNHLYFYWYRQILGQKVEFLVSFYNNEISEKSEIFDDQFSVERPDGSNFTLKIRSTKLEDSAMYFCASRRPQGAEQYFGPGTRLTVT.

The V and J genes are TRBV15 and TRBJ2-1, with 11 bases aligning to TRBD2. Germline V gene data show CDR1 as LNHNV and CDR2 as YYDKDF (reference sequence). CDR3 size: 14 residues. V was pared by 11 bases and J by 0 bases, with 3 bases of the junction left unmatched. CDR3 DNA sequence: TGTGCCGTTAGCGGGGGGGACTCCTACAATGAGCAGTTCTTC. Translation gives CAVSGGDSYNEQFF.

The rearrangement links TRBV29-1 to TRBJ1-5; TRBD1 is a possible D gene (5 bases). The germline V gene has CDR1 SQVTM and CDR2 ANQGSEA. Trimming removed 4 bases at V and 9 bases at J, with 16 bases between. The CDR3 has 13 amino acids. Written as DNA, the CDR3 is TGCAGCGTTGGAGGGGACCGCCGTTGGCCCCAGCATTTT. Protein sequence: CSVGGDRRWPQHF.

The chain carries TRBV7-2 and TRBJ2-2, with TRBD1 as a possible D gene (6 bases). Per the germline V gene, CDR1 is SGHTA and CDR2 is FQGNSA. V dropped 4 bases and J dropped 2 bases, with 11 bases sitting between them. The CDR3 runs to 15 residues. This CDR3 is CASSSGDPNTGELFF. The CDR3 nucleotides read TGTGCCAGCAGCTCAGGGGACCCCAACACCGGGGAGCTGTTTTTT.

The CDR3 here is CASSREREGLYEQYF. DNA for the CDR3: TGTGCCAGTAGCCGAGAGCGGGAGGGCCTCTACGAGCAGTACTTC. The chain employs TRBV19 and TRBJ2-7; 10 nucleotides agree with TRBD2. The CDR3 consists of 15 residues. V lost 6 bases, J lost 3 bases, and 8 bases stayed unmatched. From germline, CDR1 is LNHDA and CDR2 SQIVND (reference sequence).

This clone was observed many times. V usage is TRBV6-1 and J usage is TRBJ1-5; D is possibly TRBD1 (5 bases). V shed 0 bases and J shed 5 bases, with 11 bases lying between them. This CDR3 is 15 amino acids long. Per the germline V gene, CDR1 is MNHNS and CDR2 is SASEGT. Written as DNA, the CDR3 is TGTGCCAGCAGTGAAGCCGCGTCGGGGCATCAGCCCCAGCATTTT. This codes for CASSEAASGHQPQHF.

This sequence joins TRBV11-2 and TRBJ1-3; 7 bases line up with TRBD1. J lost 0 bases, V lost 4 bases, and 9 bases had no gene match. There are 17 residues in the CDR3. Germline V gene data show CDR1 as SGHAT and CDR2 as FQNNGV. DNA for the CDR3: TGTGCCAGCAGCTCCGAACGGACAGGCCGCTCTGGAAACACCATATATTTT. This translates into CASSSERTGRSGNTIYF.

The V call is TRBV25-1, the J call TRBJ2-2, with 9 bases aligning to TRBD1. The CDR3 runs to 14 residues. The V and J ends lost 4 bases and 7 bases, in that order; junction bases with no gene match: 4. CDR1 is MGHDK and CDR2 is SYGVNS in the germline V gene. The CDR3 loop reads CASSVQGAGGELFF. The CDR3 DNA is TGTGCCAGCAGTGTACAGGGGGCTGGCGGGGAGCTGTTTTTT.

V gene TRBV2 combines with J gene TRBJ2-3; perhaps TRBD2 as D (6 bases). This CDR3 is built from 15 residues. With 10 bases removed from V and 0 bases from J, the gap between germline ends came to 17 bases. CDR1 is SNHLY and CDR2 is FYNNEI in the germline V gene. The CDR3 sequence is CATHRLALSTDTQYF. CDR3 DNA: TGTGCCACCCACCGGCTAGCGCTTAGCACAGATACGCAGTATTTT.

The chain uses TRBV11-2 and TRBJ1-2, with no clear D. This CDR3 is built from 15 residues. Looked up from germline, CDR1 is SGHAT and CDR2 is FQNNGV. The V end lost 5 bases, the J end lost 1 base, and 14 bases lay between the germline ends. CDR3 sequence: CASSLTAGNNYGYTF. The DNA of the CDR3 is TGTGCCAGCAGCCTCACGGCGGGGAATAACTATGGCTACACCTTC.

CDR3: CATQYSYEQYF. The DNA for the CDR3 is TGTGCCACCCAGTATAGCTACGAGCAGTACTTC. The J gene is TRBJ2-7, the V gene TRBV27; no firm D call. This CDR3 region has 11 residues. From germline, CDR1 is MNHEY and CDR2 SMNVEV (reference sequence). V lost 10 bases and J lost 3, with 10 bases in between.

The chain couples TRBV28 to TRBJ2-5; 12 nucleotides agree with TRBD2. The CDR3 sequence is 16 residues long. Trimming cost V 5 bases and J 6 bases; bases outside gene matches: 10. Per germline, CDR1 MDHEN and CDR2 SYDVKM. The CDR3 here is CASSLSTSGSGKTQYF. The CDR3 nucleotides are TGTGCCAGCAGTCTCTCGACTAGCGGGAGTGGAAAGACCCAGTACTTC.

The rearrangement links TRBV7-9 to TRBJ2-4, with 8 bases matching TRBD2. Looked up from germline, CDR1 is SEHNR and CDR2 is FQNEAQ (reference sequence). Trimming at V came to 5 bases and at J to 1 base, leaving 4 bases not matched to a gene. CDR3 length: 15 amino acids. The CDR3 spells CASSQTSGAKNIQYF. CDR3 DNA: TGTGCCAGCAGCCAAACTAGCGGCGCCAAAAACATTCAGTACTTC.

V gene TRBV5-4 combines with J gene TRBJ2-5; the D gene is possibly TRBD2 (5 bases). Germline CDR1 and CDR2: SGHNT and YYREEE (reference sequence). V shed 4 bases and J shed 5 bases, with 12 bases lying between them. The CDR3 sequence is 13 residues long. CDR3 nucleotides: TGTGCCAGCAGCCCGCGGGTTAGGGAGACCCAGTACTTC. Translated: CASSPRVRETQYF. The full variable domain, rest sourced from reference TRBV5-4 and TRBJ2-5, is ETGVTQSPTHLIKTRGQQVTLRCSSQSGHNTVSWYQQALGQGPQFIFQYYREEENGRGNFPPRFSGLQFPNYSSELNVNALELDDSALYLCASSPRVRETQYFGPGTRLLVL.

This chain links TRBV15 with TRBJ2-3; D may correspond to TRBD1 or TRBD2 (5 bases each). The V gene lost 0 bases and the J gene lost 1 base, with 11 bases spanning the gap. CDR1 is LNHNV, CDR2 YYDKDF, per germline (reference sequence). This CDR3 is 16 amino acids long. CDR3 in amino acids: CATSRDPGSGTDTQYF. In DNA form, the CDR3 reads TGTGCCACCAGCAGAGATCCAGGGAGCGGCACAGATACGCAGTATTTT. Drawing the rest from reference TRBV15 and TRBJ2-3, the complete variable domain is DAMVIQNPRYQVTQFGKPVTLSCSQTLNHNVMYWYQQKSSQAPKLLFHYYDKDFNNEADTPDNFQSRRPNTSFCFLDIRSPGLGDTAMYLCATSRDPGSGTDTQYFGPGTRLTVL.

CDR3 coding DNA: TGCGCCAGCAGCCAAGATTCCATGGGGGGCGTCGCCAAAAACATTCAGTACTTC. Translated: CASSQDSMGGVAKNIQYF. The chain combines TRBV4-1 with TRBJ2-4, with D perhaps assigned TRBD1 or TRBD2 (6 bases each). V was trimmed by 0 bases and J by 1 base, leaving 16 bases between them. CDR3 length: 18 amino acids. Germline V gives CDR1 MGHRA, CDR2 YSYEKL.

The CDR3 protein is CASSGKYTGELFF. The CDR3 DNA is TGTGCCTCTAGCGGGAAGTACACCGGGGAGCTGTTTTTT. V is TRBV7-3 and J is TRBJ2-2; 9 bases agree with TRBD2. V was pared by 11 bases and J by 3 bases, with 4 bases of the junction left unmatched. The CDR3 has 13 amino acids. The germline V gene encodes CDR1 SGHTA and CDR2 FQGTGA.

The rearrangement uses TRBV2 and TRBJ2-1, with 8 bases fitting TRBD2. Trimming took 0 bases from V and 8 from J; bases not matched to a gene: 6. The CDR3 has 15 residues. Germline V gives CDR1 SNHLY, CDR2 FYNNEI. The chain's CDR3 is CASSEAAGGKYEQFF. The CDR3 region has the DNA TGTGCCAGCAGTGAAGCGGCGGGAGGAAAGTATGAGCAGTTCTTC.

This chain uses TRBV11-3 with TRBJ2-7; 7 nucleotides align to TRBD1. Per the germline V gene, CDR1 is SGHNT and CDR2 is YENEEA. V shed 1 base and J 5 bases; nucleotides not matched to a gene: 5. CDR3 length: 14 amino acids. Written as DNA, the CDR3 is TGTGCCAGCAGCTTAGGTGTAGGGGGCGACGAGCAGTACTTC. Its protein product is CASSLGVGGDEQYF.

The chain joins TRBV19 to TRBJ2-2, with D possibly being TRBD2 (5 bases). Trimming removed 4 bases from V and 3 bases from J, with 24 bases in between. This CDR3 contains 19 residues. Germline loops: CDR1 LNHDA, CDR2 SQIVND (reference sequence). In nucleotides, the CDR3 is TGTGCCAGTAGTAGGTCCAGCCCCGGGGTAAAGATCGACACCGGGGAGCTGTTTTTT. It yields the protein CASSRSSPGVKIDTGELFF. Filled out from reference TRBV19 and TRBJ2-2, the complete variable domain reads DGGITQSPKYLFRKEGQNVTLSCEQNLNHDAMYWYRQDPGQGLRLIYYSQIVNDFQKGDIAEGYSVSREKKESFPLTVTSAQKNPTAFYLCASSRSSPGVKIDTGELFFGEGSRLTVL.

A few counts support this clone. V gene TRBV27 combines with J gene TRBJ2-7, with a tentative D call TRBD2 (6 bases). CDR3 length: 15 residues. V lost 2 bases and J lost 3, with 14 bases in between. Germline CDR1 MNHEY, CDR2 SMNVEV (reference sequence). The CDR3 bases are TGTGCCAGCAGTTTAGATTCCGGGAGCATCTACGAGCAGTACTTC. It translates to CASSLDSGSIYEQYF.

A few counts support this clone. This chain uses TRBV2 with TRBJ2-3; TRBD2 agrees at 12 bases. CDR3 length equals 19 residues. The germline V gene encodes CDR1 SNHLY and CDR2 FYNNEI. V lost 10 bases to trimming and J lost 1 base; unmatched junction nucleotides: 18. CDR3 residues: CATLPIGLAGGPGTDTQYF. CDR3 in DNA: TGTGCCACCCTACCCATTGGGCTAGCGGGAGGGCCTGGCACAGATACGCAGTATTTT.